The 30 T cell receptor beta chains below were found in one sample sequenced in a study of graft-versus-host responses after intestinal transplantation. Method: immunoSEQ multiplex PCR; TCRdb's copy keeps in-frame clones and lacks some. The data hold about 99,000 clones, with more than 75% observed a single time. These receptors' targets are unknown. Sequencing was performed on unstimulated CD4+ T cells sorted from spleen or lymph node cells, taken before intestinal transplant. All receptors derive from a human donor who received an intestinal transplant.

The table lists this clone with a count of one. The genes are TRBV10-1 and TRBJ2-5, with D possibly being TRBD2 (6 bases). This CDR3 spans 14 amino acids. Germline V gene data show CDR1 as WNHNN and CDR2 as SYGVQD (reference sequence). V lost 4 bases to trimming and J lost 2 bases, with 11 bases between them. CDR3 residues: CASSVLRGQETQYF. CDR3 in DNA: TGCGCCAGCAGTGTCTTGCGGGGACAAGAGACCCAGTACTTC.

The CDR3 loop reads CASSNHLQETQYF. The CDR3 coding sequence is TGTGCCAGCTCCAACCACCTACAAGAGACCCAGTACTTC. This rearrangement joins TRBV2 to TRBJ2-5; D unclear. Trimming took 8 bases from V and 2 from J, leaving 12 bases between them. This CDR3 is 13 amino acids long. Germline lookup yields CDR1 SNHLY and CDR2 FYNNEI. The full variable domain, completed using reference TRBV2 and TRBJ2-5, is EPEVTQTPSHQVTQMGQEVILRCVPISNHLYFYWYRQILGQKVEFLVSFYNNEISEKSEIFDDQFSVERPDGSNFTLKIRSTKLEDSAMYFCASSNHLQETQYFGPGTRLLVL.

The genes are TRBV30 and TRBJ2-5; D ambiguous. Germline CDR1 reads GTSNPN; CDR2 reads SVGIG (reference sequence). V lost 5 bases and J lost 4, with 8 bases in between. The CDR3 has 11 amino acids. The CDR3 DNA reads as TGTGCCTGGGGCCTGGGAGAGACCCAGTACTTC. Translation: CAWGLGETQYF.

The V and J genes are TRBV28 and TRBJ2-3, with 7 bases lining up with TRBD1. Unmatched junction bases numbered 0, after V lost 5 bases and J lost 1 base. The CDR3 covers 13 residues. CDR1 and CDR2 from the germline V gene are MDHEN and SYDVKM. The CDR3 is CASSTGGTDTQYF. Written as DNA, the CDR3 is TGTGCCAGCAGTACAGGGGGCACAGATACGCAGTATTTT. The whole variable domain, remainder taken from reference TRBV28 and TRBJ2-3, is DVKVTQSSRYLVKRTGEKVFLECVQDMDHENMFWYRQDPGLGLRLIYFSYDVKMKEKGDIPEGYSVSREKKERFSLILESASTNQTSMYLCASSTGGTDTQYFGPGTRLTVL.

The chain combines TRBV18 with TRBJ2-1, with 7 bases fitting TRBD2. Germline assignment: CDR1 KGHSH and CDR2 LQKENI. This CDR3 region has 14 residues. Trimming at V came to 3 bases and at J to 3 bases, leaving 2 bases not matched to a gene. The DNA for the CDR3 is TGTGCCAGCTCACCGGGACTACACTACAATGAGCAGTTCTTC. As protein: CASSPGLHYNEQFF.

This clone was detected once. V is TRBV19 and J is TRBJ2-7; D tentatively reads TRBD1 or TRBD2 (6 bases each). The CDR3 length is 13 residues. The germline CDR1 and CDR2 sequences are LNHDA and SQIVND (reference sequence). V shed 2 bases and J shed 4 bases, with 9 bases lying between them. The CDR3 region is CASSISGAYEQYF. The CDR3 DNA is TGTGCCAGTAGTATATCGGGGGCTTACGAGCAGTACTTC. The full variable domain, rest sourced from reference TRBV19 and TRBJ2-7, is DGGITQSPKYLFRKEGQNVTLSCEQNLNHDAMYWYRQDPGQGLRLIYYSQIVNDFQKGDIAEGYSVSREKKESFPLTVTSAQKNPTAFYLCASSISGAYEQYFGPGTRLTVT.

V is TRBV2 and J is TRBJ1-1; tentative D call: TRBD1 (5 bases). The CDR3 is 15 residues long. With 7 bases removed from V and 2 bases from J, the gap between germline ends came to 17 bases. Germline-derived CDR1 and CDR2 are SNHLY and FYNNEI. CDR3 in amino acids: CASTQAGRLNTEAFF. Here the CDR3 DNA reads TGTGCCAGCACGCAGGCGGGACGGCTAAACACTGAAGCTTTCTTT.

The chain links TRBV19 to TRBJ2-3, with 7 positions matching TRBD2. In germline, CDR1 is LNHDA, CDR2 SQIVND (reference sequence). CDR3 length: 15 amino acids. Unmatched junction bases numbered 9, after V lost 7 bases and J lost 2 bases. CDR3 in amino acids: CASTRDYTHTDTQYF. DNA for the CDR3: TGTGCCAGTACCCGGGACTACACACACACAGATACGCAGTATTTT.

The chain employs TRBV27 and TRBJ2-3; 8 bases are shared with TRBD2. The CDR3 contains 15 residues. V dropped 7 bases and J dropped 7; count of bases not matched to a gene: 13. The V gene's germline CDR1 is MNHEY and CDR2 SMNVEV (reference sequence). Here the CDR3 reads CASTARWTSWYTQYF. In DNA form, the CDR3 reads TGTGCCAGCACCGCCAGATGGACTAGCTGGTATACGCAGTATTTT.

The genes are TRBV6-1 and TRBJ1-2, with a weak D call TRBD1 (5 bases). The germline V gene encodes CDR1 MNHNS and CDR2 SASEGT. V lost 7 bases, J lost 4 bases, and 16 bases lay in between. The length of the CDR3 is 14 residues. Written as DNA, the CDR3 is TGTGCCAGCAATCCTATTTGGGGGAGCTATGGCTACACCTTC. It encodes CASNPIWGSYGYTF.

The chain carries TRBV6-5 and TRBJ2-7; the match to TRBD1 covers 7 bases. Per germline, CDR1 MNHEY and CDR2 SVGAGI. CDR3 length: 15 residues. The trim removed 1 base at V and 1 base at J, leaving 4 bases unmatched. In DNA, the CDR3 is TGTGCCAGCAGTTACTTAGGGGGCTTATCCTACGAGCAGTACTTC. It is translated as CASSYLGGLSYEQYF.

This clone was counted only a few times. Other DNA sequences of this sample code for an identical CDR3. This chain uses TRBV6-6 with TRBJ1-6; 7 bases match TRBD1. CDR3 length: 14 amino acids. Germline loops: CDR1 MNHNY, CDR2 SVGAGI (reference sequence). Trimming cost V 6 bases and J 4 bases; bases outside gene matches: 3. The CDR3: CASSRDSYNSPLHF. The CDR3 region has the DNA TGTGCCAGCAGCCGGGACAGTTATAATTCACCCCTCCACTTT.

On this clone: At one of its ends the junction is not consistent with the germline gene, which may arise from a read error. The chain couples TRBV27 to TRBJ2-7; 7 bases line up with TRBD1. This CDR3 contains 14 residues. CDR1 and CDR2 from the germline V gene are MNHEY and SMNVEV (reference sequence). In nucleotides, the CDR3 is TGTGCCAGCAGCCCCCCTGGACAGGCCTATGAGCAGTACTTC. Translating it yields CASSPPGQAYEQYF.

The chain has TRBV9 and TRBJ2-1; TRBD2 matches 13 bases. Unmatched junction bases numbered 18, after V lost 4 bases and J lost 8 bases. CDR1 is SGDLS, CDR2 YYNGEE, per germline. This CDR3 comprises 19 residues. CDR3 sequence reads: CASSQVTSGRYPPIDEQFF. The CDR3 DNA is TGTGCCAGCAGCCAAGTGACTAGCGGGAGGTATCCGCCGATCGATGAGCAGTTCTTC.

V is TRBV7-9 and J is TRBJ1-2; weak D call: TRBD1 (5 bases). Germline CDR1 SEHNR, CDR2 FQNEAQ (reference sequence). The CDR3 consists of 15 residues. The V end lost 8 bases, the J end lost 7 bases, and 23 bases lay between the germline ends. CDR3 coding DNA: TGTGCCAGCTCCCTCGTGGGGGGGACCTTCTCTGGCTACACCTTC. It specifies CASSLVGGTFSGYTF.

The chain has TRBV11-2 and TRBJ1-1, with D tentatively TRBD1 (5 bases). Germline V gene data show CDR1 as SGHAT and CDR2 as FQNNGV. V shed 1 base and J shed 1 base, with 10 bases lying between them. This CDR3 has 15 amino acids. The CDR3 sequence is CASSLVRGANTEAFF. In nucleotides, the CDR3 is TGTGCCAGCAGCTTAGTACGAGGGGCGAACACTGAAGCTTTCTTT.

The rearrangement uses TRBV4-1 and TRBJ2-5; D is undetermined. The CDR3 runs 17 residues. The V end lost 1 base, the J end lost 4 bases, and 19 bases lay between the germline ends. Germline loops: CDR1 MGHRA, CDR2 YSYEKL. The CDR3 DNA follows: TGCGCCAGCAGCCAAGTGGGGATAGTCGGAGCTGCAGAGACCCAGTACTTC. The encoded protein is CASSQVGIVGAAETQYF.

The chain recombines TRBV29-1 with TRBJ2-6, with unresolved D. With 6 bases removed from V and 1 base from J, the gap between germline ends came to 4 bases. This CDR3 region has 12 residues. Germline V gene sequence: CDR1 SQVTM, CDR2 ANQGSEA. The CDR3 region is CSVLSGANVLTF. In nucleotides, the CDR3 is TGCAGCGTACTATCTGGGGCCAACGTCCTGACTTTC.

The chain joins TRBV10-2 to TRBJ2-7; 10 nucleotides match TRBD1. The V gene's germline CDR1 is WSHSY and CDR2 SAAADI. The J segment lost 7 bases and the V segment lost 6 bases, leaving 9 bases of the junction unmatched. The CDR3 contains 14 residues. CDR3 region: CASRDVTGGAEQYF. The DNA for the CDR3 is TGCGCCAGCAGAGATGTGACAGGGGGCGCAGAGCAGTACTTC.

Comment on this clone: One end of the junction does not line up with germline, which may come from a read error. This CDR3 reads CASSIDLRGRTYNEQFF. Written as DNA, the CDR3 is TGTGCCAGTAGCATAGACCTCAGGGGGCGCACCTACAATGAGCAGTTCTTC. This rearrangement joins TRBV19 to TRBJ2-1; 8 bases align to TRBD1. This CDR3 contains 17 residues. The germline gives CDR1 LNHDA, CDR2 SQIVND (reference sequence).

The chain carries TRBV4-2 and TRBJ2-7; 7 bases map to TRBD2. Germline V lookup: CDR1 LGHNA, CDR2 YNFKEQ. The junction had 10 bases not matched to a gene; V was cut back by 0 bases and J by 5 bases. This CDR3 has 16 amino acids. The chain's CDR3 is CASSQDYNGRLNEQYF. CDR3 in DNA: TGTGCCAGCAGCCAAGATTATAACGGGAGGCTAAACGAGCAGTACTTC.

This clone occurred a few times. This chain joins TRBV6-1 and TRBJ2-7; D ambiguous. Germline V gene lookup returns CDR1 MNHNS and CDR2 SASEGT. The CDR3 is 13 residues long. Trimming pared 7 bases from V and 4 bases from J, leaving 14 bases between. As DNA, the CDR3 is TGTGCCAGCAACCGGCTGAACGAGTACGAGCAGTACTTC. It translates to CASNRLNEYEQYF.

The chain is built from TRBV28 and TRBJ1-2; 9 bases align to TRBD1. Looked up from germline, CDR1 is MDHEN and CDR2 is SYDVKM. V lost 6 bases and J lost 8; bases outside the gene matches: 10. This CDR3 is 14 amino acids long. The CDR3 is CASRGTGGAKGYTF. CDR3 nucleotide sequence: TGTGCCAGCAGAGGTACAGGGGGCGCTAAGGGCTACACCTTC.

Here the CDR3 DNA reads TGTGCCAGCACGAACGGAGTAGTCTATGGCTACACCTTC. This encodes CASTNGVVYGYTF. The V and J genes are TRBV6-1 and TRBJ1-2; D gene unclear. Germline V CDR1 and CDR2: MNHNS, SASEGT. The CDR3 covers 13 residues. The ends were cut back, 7 bases at V and 4 bases at J, with 13 bases in the middle.

The CDR3 here is CASSQDRRTSGEDTQYF. The DNA for the CDR3 is TGCGCCAGCAGCCAAGATCGGCGGACTAGCGGGGAAGATACGCAGTATTTT. This chain links TRBV4-1 with TRBJ2-3; 12 positions agree with TRBD2. Germline loops: CDR1 MGHRA, CDR2 YSYEKL. The CDR3 has 17 amino acids. The ends lost 0 bases at V and 5 bases at J; junction bases unmatched: 6.

CDR3 DNA sequence: TGTGCCAGCAGCTTACTTGGTTCCGGTCAGCCCCAGCATTTT. Amino acid sequence: CASSLLGSGQPQHF. V is TRBV7-9 and J is TRBJ1-5; D not resolved. The CDR3 covers 14 residues. Trimming pared 2 bases from V and 6 bases from J, leaving 11 bases between. Germline V lookup: CDR1 SEHNR, CDR2 FQNEAQ (reference sequence).

V usage is TRBV27 and J usage is TRBJ2-5; possibly TRBD1 or TRBD2 for D (5 bases each). V was trimmed by 3 bases and J by 4 bases, leaving 12 bases between them. The CDR3 runs to 14 residues. Germline CDR1 MNHEY, CDR2 SMNVEV (reference sequence). The CDR3 loop is CASSFSGTLETQYF. CDR3 coding DNA: TGTGCCAGCAGTTTCTCCGGGACCCTAGAGACCCAGTACTTC.

The chain combines TRBV7-9 with TRBJ1-2; D not certain. CDR3 length equals 15 residues. V lost 1 base and J lost 4, with 13 bases in between. Germline V lookup: CDR1 SEHNR, CDR2 FQNEAQ (reference sequence). CDR3 DNA sequence: TGTGCCAGCAGCTTAGTGGTGGCGCAGTCCTATGGCTACACCTTC. Translating it yields CASSLVVAQSYGYTF.

V and J are TRBV11-3 and TRBJ1-3; TRBD1 might be the D (6 bases). The CDR3 is 14 residues long. Trimming took off 3 bases at V and 0 bases at J, with 6 bases between the two ends. Germline V CDR1 and CDR2: SGHNT, YENEEA. The CDR3 protein is CASSLGHSGNTIYF. CDR3 nucleotides: TGTGCCAGCAGCTTGGGACACTCTGGAAACACCATATATTTT.

This chain links TRBV7-9 with TRBJ1-1, with D perhaps matching TRBD1 (6 bases). The CDR3 has 15 residues. CDR1 and CDR2 (germline): SEHNR, FQNEAQ (reference sequence). V lost 7 bases and J lost 3, with 18 bases in between. This CDR3 reads CASTSHGDRHTEAFF. The CDR3 DNA reads as TGTGCCAGCACCTCCCACGGAGACAGGCACACTGAAGCTTTCTTT.